These T cell receptor beta chains were read from a single sample in a study of PD-1 blockade in mismatch repair-deficient tumors. Libraries were prepared by immunoSEQ multiplex PCR; TCRdb keeps only in-frame clonotypes and omits some of them. The sample carries roughly 110,000 clones, over 65% recorded once. The sequenced sample was peripheral blood, obtained 60 weeks after starting pembrolizumab. These receptors originate from an adult with mismatch repair-deficient cancer. Each CDR3 is given with its conserved first and last residue. D genes are given only for firm matches. Clone size, where shown, is once, few, many, or a class for clones that have expanded.

TRBV7-9,few,TRBJ2-5,.,CASSLTMGFETQYF,TGTGCCAGCAGCTTAACGATGGGTTTTGAGACCCAGTACTTC
TRBV13,.,TRBJ1-4,.,CASSLGHNNEKLFF,TGTGCCAGCAGCTTGGGACACAATAATGAAAAACTGTTTTTT
TRBV19,.,TRBJ1-1,TRBD1,CASSIRDRGNTEAFF,TGTGCCAGTAGTATAAGAGACAGGGGGAACACTGAAGCTTTCTTT
TRBV6-1,.,TRBJ1-1,.,CASSESYHIGTEAFF,TGTGCCAGCAGTGAAAGCTACCACATAGGTACTGAAGCTTTCTTT
TRBV5-1,.,TRBJ2-3,TRBD2,CASSLDPGGTWNTQYF,TGCGCCAGCAGCTTGGATCCGGGGGGGACTTGGAATACGCAGTATTTT
TRBV18,once,TRBJ1-5,TRBD1,CASSLSAPGTGGNQPQHF,TGTGCCAGCTCACTGAGTGCGCCCGGGACAGGGGGCAATCAGCCCCAGCATTTT
TRBV2,.,TRBJ2-5,.,CASSEASGETQYF,TGTGCCAGCAGTGAAGCTTCAGGGGAGACCCAGTACTTC
TRBV19,few,TRBJ1-1,.,CASSIEEYGPLGTEAFF,TGTGCCAGTAGTATAGAAGAGTACGGACCGCTGGGGACTGAAGCTTTCTTT
TRBV11-3,.,TRBJ2-1,.,CASKSFDYNEQFF,TGTGCCAGCAAGTCTTTTGACTACAATGAGCAGTTCTTC
TRBV14,once,TRBJ2-5,TRBD2,CASSQEPRGLAVGETQYF,TGTGCCAGCAGCCAAGAACCCCGAGGACTAGCTGTGGGAGAGACCCAGTACTTC
TRBV7-2,.,TRBJ2-1,TRBD2,CASSLARTSGRVNEQFF,TGTGCCAGCAGCTTAGCCCGGACTAGCGGGAGGGTCAATGAGCAGTTCTTC
TRBV5-1,.,TRBJ2-5,.,CASSLGRGADETQYF,TGCGCCAGCAGCTTGGGTCGGGGGGCAGATGAGACCCAGTACTTC
TRBV19,.,TRBJ2-5,TRBD1,CASSIARTGGAQTQYF,TGTGCCAGTAGTATAGCTAGGACAGGGGGCGCCCAGACCCAGTACTTC
TRBV11-3,.,TRBJ1-1,.,CASSLGSPGGEAFF,TGTGCCAGCAGCTTAGGAAGCCCCGGGGGTGAAGCTTTCTTT
TRBV6-6,many,TRBJ1-2,.,CASSPQGVDNYGYTF,TGTGCCAGCAGTCCACAGGGAGTAGATAACTATGGCTACACCTTC
TRBV13,.,TRBJ2-1,TRBD2,CASSPGLAGEQFF,TGTGCCAGCAGCCCCGGACTAGCAGGTGAGCAGTTCTTC
TRBV27,.,TRBJ1-4,.,CASSPLGTDEKLFF,TGTGCCAGCAGTCCCCTAGGGACGGATGAAAAACTGTTTTTT
TRBV7-9,few,TRBJ1-5,.,CASSLNGDQPQHF,TGTGCCAGCAGCTTGAATGGGGATCAGCCCCAGCATTTT
TRBV27,.,TRBJ2-1,TRBD1,CASTRTGGIYNEQFF,TGTGCCAGCACCAGGACAGGGGGCATCTACAATGAGCAGTTCTTC
TRBV4-2,.,TRBJ1-4,.,CASSQGLQGLGTLFF,TGTGCCAGCAGCCAAGGTCTACAGGGTTTAGGTACACTGTTTTTT
TRBV5-4,once,TRBJ1-2,.,CASSLGARQGRSYTF,TGTGCCAGCAGCTTGGGCGCCAGGCAGGGTAGGAGCTACACCTTC
TRBV27,.,TRBJ2-3,.,CASSLQPFTDTQYF,TGTGCCAGCAGTTTACAGCCTTTCACAGATACGCAGTATTTT
TRBV10-1,.,TRBJ2-1,TRBD1,CASSESGDSNEQFF,TGCGCCAGCAGTGAGTCTGGGGACAGCAATGAGCAGTTCTTC
TRBV19,.,TRBJ2-7,TRBD1,CASSVRQGYEQYF,TGTGCCAGTAGTGTGAGACAGGGCTACGAGCAGTACTTC
TRBV4-2,.,TRBJ2-2,TRBD1,CASSRMGQGGTGELFF,TGTGCCAGCAGCCGTATGGGACAGGGTGGAACCGGGGAGCTGTTTTTT
TRBV6-1,.,TRBJ2-1,.,CASSRLLSYNEQFF,TGTGCCAGCAGCCGACTACTATCCTACAATGAGCAGTTCTTC
TRBV29-1,.,TRBJ2-3,.,CSVDRVGTDTQYF,TGCAGCGTCGATCGGGTTGGGACAGATACGCAGTATTTT
TRBV6-1,.,TRBJ2-7,.,CASSRGDGTYEQYF,TGTGCCAGCAGTCGGGGAGACGGTACCTACGAGCAGTACTTC
TRBV7-9,once,TRBJ1-1,.,CASTPRSSVNTEAFF,TGTGCCAGCACCCCGAGGTCTTCCGTGAACACTGAAGCTTTCTTT
TRBV9,.,TRBJ2-1,.,CASSVADRQGYNEQFF,TGTGCCAGCAGCGTAGCCGACCGGCAGGGCTACAATGAGCAGTTCTTC
TRBV11-3,.,TRBJ1-1,.,CASSLGAGLNTEAFF,TGTGCCAGCAGCTTAGGGGCAGGGTTGAACACTGAAGCTTTCTTT
TRBV11-3,.,TRBJ2-5,TRBD2,CASSFWEGKETQYF,TGTGCCAGCAGCTTCTGGGAGGGAAAAGAGACCCAGTACTTC
TRBV5-5,.,TRBJ2-4,.,CASSLRLGDANIQYF,TGTGCCAGCAGCTTGAGGCTCGGGGACGCTAACATTCAGTACTTC
TRBV5-1,.,TRBJ2-5,.,CASREGGETQYF,TGCGCCAGCAGAGAGGGAGGAGAGACCCAGTACTTC
TRBV7-9,.,TRBJ1-2,.,CASNTLWTSNNYGYTF,TGTGCCAGCAACACACTTTGGACAAGCAACAACTATGGCTACACCTTC
TRBV6-5,.,TRBJ2-3,TRBD2,CASSYEIGRPDTQYF,TGTGCCAGCAGTTACGAGATCGGGAGGCCAGATACGCAGTATTTT
TRBV27,.,TRBJ1-1,.,CASSFPGAGAFF,TGTGCCAGCAGTTTCCCAGGCGCGGGAGCTTTCTTT
TRBV25-1,.,TRBJ1-1,.,CASSTGTFAAFF,TGTGCCAGCAGTACCGGGACCTTTGCCGCTTTCTTT
TRBV27,.,TRBJ2-3,.,CASSTGVFRTDTQYF,TGTGCCAGCAGTACGGGGGTGTTCCGCACAGATACGCAGTATTTT
TRBV6-6,.,TRBJ1-2,.,CASSYWQAYGYTF,TGTGCCAGCAGTTATTGGCAGGCCTATGGCTACACCTTC
TRBV4-1,.,TRBJ2-3,TRBD2,CASSQDMVAGSRDTQYF,TGCGCCAGCAGCCAAGATATGGTAGCGGGTTCGCGGGATACGCAGTATTTT
TRBV2,.,TRBJ1-1,TRBD1,CASRGQGNTEAFF,TGTGCCAGCAGAGGACAGGGGAACACTGAAGCTTTCTTT
TRBV5-4,.,TRBJ1-4,.,CASSLDPGSEKLFF,TGTGCCAGCAGCTTGGACCCCGGGTCTGAAAAACTGTTTTTT
TRBV12-5,.,TRBJ2-5,.,CASGLVSLATGAETQYF,TGTGCTAGTGGTTTGGTAAGCTTAGCCACGGGGGCGGAGACCCAGTACTTC
TRBV9,.,TRBJ2-5,TRBD1,CASSVDRDRGYQETQYF,TGTGCCAGCAGCGTCGACCGGGACAGGGGGTACCAAGAGACCCAGTACTTC
TRBV9,.,TRBJ2-7,.,CASSARWETYEQYF,TGTGCCAGCAGCGCCAGGTGGGAAACCTACGAGCAGTACTTC
TRBV6-1,.,TRBJ2-4,.,CASLGPAKNIQYF,TGTGCCAGCCTGGGACCCGCCAAAAACATTCAGTACTTC
TRBV19,.,TRBJ1-1,TRBD1,CASSIGVDRGLPNTEAFF,TGTGCCAGTAGTATCGGGGTTGACAGGGGGCTTCCGAACACTGAAGCTTTCTTT
TRBV28,few,TRBJ2-3,.,CASSLDGLGTDTQYF,TGTGCCAGCAGTCTAGACGGGTTGGGCACAGATACGCAGTATTTT
TRBV27,.,TRBJ2-7,.,CASSSVGGEQYF,TGTGCCAGCAGTTCGGTCGGAGGCGAGCAGTACTTC
TRBV5-4,few,TRBJ2-7,TRBD1,CASSFSTGVDYEQYF,TGTGCCAGCAGCTTTTCCACAGGGGTAGACTACGAGCAGTACTTC
TRBV19,.,TRBJ1-3,.,CATRSSGNTIYF,TGTGCCACACGAAGTTCTGGAAACACCATATATTTT
TRBV19,.,TRBJ2-7,.,CASSYVGSSYEQYF,TGTGCCAGTAGTTATGTAGGGAGCTCCTACGAGCAGTACTTC